These 2 T cell receptor beta chains share one sample of origin, sequenced in a study of blood T cell repertoires in COVID-19 (dated by TCRdb to between 2020 and 2021). Library prep was done by the immunoSEQ multiplex PCR assay. Imported from immuneACCESS, the table was reduced by TCRdb to in-frame sequences with V and J called. These copies leave out some clones; in studies compared against another copy, an unresolved V gene accounts for under half, and the cause of the remainder is not known. The sample profile shows fewer than 200,000 clones; 84% of them were found once. The ten largest clones take up roughly 8% of the sample. Sequenced sample: peripheral blood. The receptors come from a man aged 40-49 years who had recovered from COVID-19.

The J gene is TRBJ2-7, the V gene TRBV10-3; D is uncertain. This CDR3 spans 14 amino acids. In germline, CDR1 is ENHRY, CDR2 SYGVKD. V was pared by 2 bases and J by 2 bases, with 10 bases between. The CDR3 loop is CAISERGPTYEQYF. The DNA of the CDR3 is TGTGCCATCAGTGAGCGCGGCCCGACCTACGAGCAGTACTTC.

This rearrangement joins TRBV30 to TRBJ2-3; TRBD2 is a possible D gene (6 bases). V lost 4 bases, J lost 3 bases, and 11 bases lay in between. Per the germline V gene, CDR1 is GTSNPN and CDR2 is SVGIG (reference sequence). The CDR3 has 13 residues. The CDR3 spells CAWTGGRTDTQYF. In DNA form, the CDR3 reads TGTGCCTGGACAGGTGGGAGGACAGATACGCAGTATTTT.